The entry below describes one T cell receptor (beta chain). Its antigen is undetermined. Germline V gene sequence: CDR1 SNHLY, CDR2 FYNNEI. CDR3 length: 13 residues. Between the trimmed V and J ends, which lost 4 bases and 4 bases, there was a span of 10 bases. This entry comes from a study of cytotoxic CD8 clonotypes in ibrutinib-treated CLL. TCR beta libraries used about 2 micrograms of genomic DNA from cryopreserved PBMCs. Study-level points and caveats: Starting clonality was above that of age-matched healthy donors and tracked circulating CD8+ T-cell counts. Clonotypes that were public were uncommon, and they contracted or stayed stable on treatment. Clonality went higher at ibrutinib response and then dropped back toward baseline at progression.

Only in-frame clones appear in the TCRdb table, and some are missing; sequencing was by immunoSEQ multiplex PCR. The data hold approximately 80,000 clones, with about 86% observed a single time. The sequence was obtained from a human donor with chronic lymphocytic leukemia. This sequence joins TRBV2 and TRBJ1-2; D ambiguous. The source was PBMCs, collected before ibrutinib treatment. The CDR3 protein is CASSVKGIYGYTF. DNA of the CDR3: TGTGCCAGCAGTGTTAAGGGCATCTATGGCTACACCTTC. The full variable domain, with the rest looked up from reference TRBV2 and TRBJ1-2, is EPEVTQTPSHQVTQMGQEVILRCVPISNHLYFYWYRQILGQKVEFLVSFYNNEISEKSEIFDDQFSVERPDGSNFTLKIRSTKLEDSAMYFCASSVKGIYGYTFGSGTRLTVV.